Each of the 3 T cell receptor beta chains below was sequenced from the same sample in a study of CD8 T cells in ankylosing spondylitis. TCRdb used MiXCR to reprocess the 5' RACE reads, holding one entry per CDR3 protein. Of some 200,000 distinct CDR3 sequences in the sample, roughly 12% were seen once. Sequenced input: blood, either unsorted or a sorted T cell fraction (not recorded which). These receptors were obtained from a male donor with ankylosing spondylitis or in good health (not recorded which).

J is TRBJ2-1 and V is TRBV3-1; 11 bases map to TRBD2. This CDR3 is built from 15 residues. J was trimmed by 3 bases and V by 8 bases; bases with no gene match: 6. Per germline, CDR1 LGHDT and CDR2 YNNKEL (reference sequence). CDR3: CASGILAGGYNEQFF. The CDR3 region has the DNA TGTGCCAGCGGGATCCTAGCGGGGGGCTACAATGAGCAGTTCTTC.

The J gene is TRBJ2-7, the V gene TRBV11-1; 8 nucleotides line up with TRBD2. This CDR3 spans 18 amino acids. CDR1 and CDR2 (germline): SGHAT, FQDESV (reference sequence). Trimming at V came to 5 bases and at J to 5 bases, leaving 20 bases not matched to a gene. The CDR3 is CASSHSPYPPGGLDEQYF. DNA for the CDR3: TGTGCCAGCAGCCATTCCCCCTACCCCCCGGGGGGGTTAGACGAGCAGTACTTC.

This clonotype was detected only a few times. The chain has TRBV19 and TRBJ1-2; D remains ambiguous. CDR1 and CDR2 from the germline V gene are LNHDA and SQIVND (reference sequence). Trimming removed 7 bases from V and 4 bases from J, with 22 bases in between. CDR3 length equals 16 residues. The CDR3 DNA sequence: TGTGCCAGTAAAGGTTCATCGTGGCAGGAGGGCTATGGCTACACCTTC. Translation gives CASKGSSWQEGYGYTF.